This T cell receptor beta chain was documented in a study of T cell responses to AZD1222 COVID-19 vaccine. Findings and caveats of the study: Baseline seropositivity characterized only six AZD1222 recipients. The study found vaccine-associated CD4 TCRs spanning spike, dominant at 160-218 and 743-854. Most donors were white British and more were female, and clonal diversity was possibly underestimated.

Profiled with immunoSEQ multiplex PCR; TCRdb holds only in-frame clones, not every one. The table records 150,000 or so clones, about nine tenths of them present only once. Worth noting for this clone: The antigen remains undetermined.

Germline CDR1 is MDHEN and CDR2 is SYDVKM. The V and J ends lost 1 base and 7 bases respectively, with 7 bases between them. The CDR3 has 12 residues. The chain has TRBV28 and TRBJ1-1; D is uncertain. The clonotype comes from an adult in good health. Specimen: peripheral blood, collected on day 0 of AZD1222 vaccination. Written as DNA, the CDR3 is TGTGCCAGCAGTTTATCTAAGTATGAAGCTTTCTTT. Translating gives CASSLSKYEAFF.